These T cell receptor beta chains were read from a single sample in a study of blood T cell repertoires in COVID-19. Sequencing used immunoSEQ multiplex PCR; TCRdb keeps in-frame clones, though not all of them. This table holds 90,000 to 120,000 clones, roughly nine tenths found once. Sequences were obtained from peripheral blood. The origin of the receptors is a human donor in a cohort sampled during active COVID-19. The conserved cysteine and the conserved F or W are not part of the CDR3 here. Each record gives: J gene, V gene, CDR3 protein.

J gene: TRBJ2-2
V gene: TRBV3-1/TRBV3-2
CDR3 protein: ASSPVGSDTGELF

J gene: TRBJ1-6
V gene: TRBV6-5
CDR3 protein: ASRSVSSYNSPLH

J gene: TRBJ2-1
V gene: TRBV5-1
CDR3 protein: ASSSGQYNEEQF

J gene: TRBJ1-1
V gene: TRBV19
CDR3 protein: ASSGGQVRLNTEAF

J gene: TRBJ2-1
V gene: TRBV11-2
CDR3 protein: ASSPGLAYDNEQF

J gene: TRBJ2-1
V gene: TRBV9
CDR3 protein: ASSVGASGYNEQF

J gene: TRBJ1-3
V gene: TRBV6-6
CDR3 protein: ASSLAEEGNTIY

J gene: TRBJ2-7
V gene: TRBV19
CDR3 protein: ASSSRTGIGYEQY

J gene: TRBJ2-6
V gene: TRBV9
CDR3 protein: ASSASSGANVLT

J gene: TRBJ1-1
V gene: TRBV19
CDR3 protein: ASLNRARGNTEAF

J gene: TRBJ2-5
V gene: TRBV11-2
CDR3 protein: ASSLFLGEETQY

J gene: TRBJ2-1
V gene: TRBV6-2/TRBV6-3
CDR3 protein: ASSYSGLAGYNEQF

J gene: TRBJ2-6
V gene: TRBV5-6
CDR3 protein: ASREAGVPGANVLT

J gene: TRBJ1-2
V gene: TRBV29-1
CDR3 protein: SAEGQRAGYT

J gene: TRBJ2-6
V gene: TRBV30
CDR3 protein: AWSRTGPITGANVLT

J gene: TRBJ2-5
V gene: TRBV9
CDR3 protein: ASSVSPSRSQETQY

J gene: TRBJ1-1
V gene: TRBV6-5
CDR3 protein: ASSFDRATEAF

J gene: TRBJ1-6
V gene: TRBV6-5
CDR3 protein: ASSPGDRANSPLH

J gene: TRBJ1-1
V gene: TRBV5-1
CDR3 protein: ASSRLRGFDTEAF

J gene: TRBJ2-2
V gene: TRBV15
CDR3 protein: ATSARRQGRGGELF

J gene: TRBJ1-1
V gene: TRBV6-5
CDR3 protein: ASRSGAPPYEAF

J gene: TRBJ2-1
V gene: TRBV19
CDR3 protein: ASNSLAGGHNEQF